This TCR beta chain originates from a study of blood T cells in healthy people across ages (dated by TCRdb to between 2014 and 2017). Regarding the study in general: In model experiments, template switching captured roughly one uniquely barcoded TCR beta cDNA molecule for every two T cells. To track age-related changes in TCR beta repertoire diversity, the study relied on deep sequencing normalized with unique cDNA molecular identifiers. Donors were grouped into four age groups: young (average 16 years), middle-aged (around 39), aged (around 56) and long-lived (about 90). To avoid experimental bias, donors of different ages were randomly spread across the sequencing lanes. Using the same blood draw, the study looked at two additional independent replicas of 1 million unique cDNA reads for two donors, one aged 18 to 30 and the other aged 80 or older.

With regard to this clonotype: Its antigen specificity is not known. Qualities for individual bases were not recorded, and no much larger clone is one base off.

The approximately 40 donors, aged 6 to 90 years, were systemically healthy Caucasian individuals from Russia. Approximately 9.7 milliliters of peripheral blood were drawn from each donor into EDTA-treated Vacutainer tubes. Ficoll-Paque density-gradient centrifugation was used to isolate PBMCs, with at least 6.5 million obtained per sample. Total RNA, at least 6 micrograms per sample, was extracted from PBMCs with Trizol reagent. For every donor, flow cytometry on a PBMC aliquot measured the percentage of naive CD45RAhigh/CD27high T cells. The method was 5' RACE. The reads were generated on an Illumina HiSeq 2500. A second PCR of about 6 to 12 cycles was run with a J-beta primer mix and a sample-barcoded 5' primer. A template-switch 5' adaptor carrying 12 random nucleotides introduced a unique molecular identifier onto each TCR beta cDNA molecule. At least 3 million CDR3-containing paired-end reads were obtained from each sample. The Mint cDNA synthesis kit, primed by a TRBC-specific oligonucleotide, was used to synthesize first-strand cDNA from all RNA. Following uracil-DNA glycosylase treatment, all cDNA underwent a first 18-cycle PCR with the universal primers M1SS and BC2_uni_R. Turning to the authors' computational methods: Each sample was normalized by randomly selecting 1 million high-quality reads, each carrying a distinct molecular identifier. Reads with shared molecular identifiers were discarded instead of being binned into consensus sequences. MiTCR, run with a Q25 quality threshold and the strictest error-elimination algorithm, handled CDR3 identification, clonotype clustering and error correction. Lower-bound total TCR beta diversity was estimated with a nonparametric unseen species model using Euler transformation. TCRdb itself trimmed the public reads at Q25 with fastp, ran MiXCR and retained productive beta chains. Entries that share a CDR3 protein sequence are merged under the most common genes and DNA. It is TCRdb's table, rather than the study itself, that gives the V and J calls and clone size. The sample has around 800,000 distinct CDR3 sequences on record, approximately 55% of them singletons. Approximately 40% of the sample belongs to the ten largest clones.

The CDR3 runs 12 amino acids, cysteine and phenylalanine included. The kept DNA is CDR3 alone, 36 bases in frame from the first base. Via the germline V gene, CDR1 is SQVTM and CDR2 ANQGSEA. What the work shows at the level of the full study, not this receptor alone: Because profiling used bulk unsorted PBMCs, naive and antigen-experienced compartments could not be compared conclusively. The CMV infection status of donors was not known, potentially confounding age-related changes in expanded clonotypes. Compared with the aged group, more naive CD4+ T cells, fewer expanded clones and increased TCR diversity were shown by the long-lived group, suggesting age selection. Estimates of total diversity based on one million sequenced T cells were considered lower bounds and underestimates. As age increased, observed TCR beta diversity per million T cells dropped in a roughly linear way, and a significant reduction was already evident by age around 41. Observed TCR beta diversity correlated strongly with the percentage of naive T cells measured by flow cytometry.

The clonotype was recovered from a man older than 75 in good health. The V and J segments used are TRBV29-1 and TRBJ2-5; 6 matching bases give a weak D call of TRBD1. The J call may not be correct, given that the DNA end is closer to TRBJ2-7. Source material: blood. CDR3 loop: CSVEEAGDEQYF. At the DNA level, the sequence is TGCAGCGTTGAAGAAGCAGGGGACGAGCAGTACTTC.